This TCR beta chain appears in the sequencing data of a study of technical replicates of blood from several donors. Germline V gene data show CDR1 as MNHEY and CDR2 as SVGAGI. CDR3 length: 15 residues. Trimming took 7 bases from V and 2 from J; bases not matched to a gene: 11. Measured with immunoSEQ multiplex PCR; TCRdb has only the in-frame clones, and not every one. Found here are approximately 69,000 clones, over 75% of them singletons; the top ten hold approximately 5%. The sequence was collected from a human donor in good health. Some clones in this sample may be carry-over from other donors' samples. Sequencing was performed on PBMCs. This chain uses TRBV6-5 with TRBJ2-7, with 7 bases identical to TRBD2. The CDR3 region has the DNA TGTGCCAGCACCCCCCGGGTAGCGGGTGCCTACGAGCAGTACTTC. This translates into CASTPRVAGAYEQYF.